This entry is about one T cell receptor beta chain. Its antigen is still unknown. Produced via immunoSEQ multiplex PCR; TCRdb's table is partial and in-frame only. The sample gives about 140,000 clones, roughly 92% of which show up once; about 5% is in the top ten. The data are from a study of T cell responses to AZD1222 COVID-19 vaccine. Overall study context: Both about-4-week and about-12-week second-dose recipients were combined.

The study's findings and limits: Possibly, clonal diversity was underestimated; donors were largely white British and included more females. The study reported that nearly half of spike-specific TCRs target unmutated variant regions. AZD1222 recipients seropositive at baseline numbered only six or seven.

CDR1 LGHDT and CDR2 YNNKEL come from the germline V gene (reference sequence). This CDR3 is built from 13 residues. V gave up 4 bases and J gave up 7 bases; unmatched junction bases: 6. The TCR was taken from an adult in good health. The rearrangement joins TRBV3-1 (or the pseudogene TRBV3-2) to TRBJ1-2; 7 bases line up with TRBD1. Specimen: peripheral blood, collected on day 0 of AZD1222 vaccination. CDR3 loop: CASSLQGFGGYTF. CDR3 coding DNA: TGTGCCAGCAGCCTACAGGGGTTTGGTGGCTACACCTTC.